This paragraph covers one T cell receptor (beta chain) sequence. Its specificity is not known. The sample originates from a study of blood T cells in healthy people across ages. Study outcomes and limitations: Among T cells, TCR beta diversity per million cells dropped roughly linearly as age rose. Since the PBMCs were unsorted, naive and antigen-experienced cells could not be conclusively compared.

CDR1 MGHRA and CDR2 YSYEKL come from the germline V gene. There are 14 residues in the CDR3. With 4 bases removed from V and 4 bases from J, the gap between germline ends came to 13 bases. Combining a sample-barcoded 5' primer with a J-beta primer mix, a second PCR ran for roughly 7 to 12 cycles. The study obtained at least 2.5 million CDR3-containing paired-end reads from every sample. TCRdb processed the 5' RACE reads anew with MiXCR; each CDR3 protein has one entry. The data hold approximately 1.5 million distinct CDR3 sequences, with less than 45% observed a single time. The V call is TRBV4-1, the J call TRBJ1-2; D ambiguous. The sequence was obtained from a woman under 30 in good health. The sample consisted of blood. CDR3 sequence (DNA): TGCGCCAGCAGCCCCTCCCGCGAACCCTATGGCTACACCTTC. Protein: CASSPSREPYGYTF.